This T cell receptor (beta chain) was captured by sequencing in a study of T cells after yellow fever vaccination (dated by TCRdb to 2018 to 2020). The study in broad terms: The SMART-Seq v4 Ultra Low Input RNA kit was used to prepare libraries from fractions with low cell numbers. To follow T-cell clones before and after both primary and booster YFV17D yellow fever vaccination, bulk TCR alpha and beta repertoires underwent longitudinal sequencing. Two healthy male donors, one aged 18 to 30 and one aged 30 to 40 years, made up the cohort. Blood was drawn at multiple timepoints before and after primary and secondary immunization, with bulk PBMC replicates and cell subsets isolated. The investigation overall reported the following: After the booster, most of the clones that had expanded following primary vaccination were detected again (roughly 97% of CD4 and around 87% of CD8), which suggests that memory was broadly maintained. Computational filtering was needed because FACS-sorted repertoires could contain abundant contaminating clonotypes from the bulk population. A small share of clonotypes occurred in both CD4 and CD8 compartments, likely arising from convergent recombination. Because the study included only two donors, the extent to which the findings can be generalized is limited. The secondary T-cell response was weaker than the primary response but faster, peaking on day 5 instead of day 15.

What the treatment or condition label conveys for this sample: live attenuated yellow fever vaccine strain. Two biological replicates of bulk PBMCs were collected at each blood-draw timepoint. PBMCs were isolated from peripheral blood using a standard Ficoll-Paque protocol. TriZol was used to extract RNA from bulk PBMCs, from CD4 and CD8 fractions, and from dextramer-positive and dextramer-negative fractions. CDR1 and CDR2 are drawn from the germline V gene: SGHTA, FQGNSA. The junction carries 8 bases between V and J, which are trimmed by 5 bases and 9 bases respectively. Counted from cysteine to phenylalanine, this CDR3 has 11 amino acids. This entry keeps only the CDR3 DNA: 33 bases, framed from base 1. This sample was sequenced with an Illumina NovaSeq 6000. TCR cDNA was synthesized by 5'RACE template switching, which introduced a universal primer site and unique molecular identifiers. Priming for cDNA synthesis came from both the TCR alpha and TCR beta constant segments. Library amplification used two PCR steps, and the second PCR step added sample barcodes and sequencing adapters. Sequencing of libraries was performed on Illumina HiSeq 2500 (2x100 bp) or NovaSeq (2x150 bp). The study's own analysis went as follows. MIGEC was used to demultiplex reads and collapse the reads into UMI consensus sequences, and MiXCR was used for V(D)J alignment. Vaccine-responding clonotypes were defined with edgeR using replicate PBMC samples, requiring FDR below 0.01 and a log2 fold change above 5 up to day 15. CD4 or CD8 identity was assigned to each bulk clonotype according to whether the clonotype was present at higher abundance in the sequenced CD4 repertoire or the sequenced CD8 repertoire. TCRdb cleaned the public reads at Q25 with fastp, built clones with MiXCR and kept in-frame beta chains. Rows with a matching CDR3 protein are joined into one entry that keeps the most common DNA and genes. Here the V and J calls rest on TCRdb's processing, not on the authors' analysis. This sample comprises around 310,000 distinct CDR3 sequences, approximately 4.2% of them detected only once. In total, the top ten clones hold around 24% of the sample.

This clonotype was recorded many times. Its target antigen remains unknown. Per-nucleotide qualities are absent, and no much larger clonotype sits a single base away. This receptor was taken from a man aged 18 to 30 who received the YFV17D yellow fever vaccine. The chain was built from TRBV7-2 and TRBJ2-1; no D gene is confidently identified. Specimen: PBMCs, collected 5 days after the yellow fever booster vaccination. The DNA sequence reads TGTGCCAGCAGCCAACTTGGTGAGCAGTTCTTC. Translated, it gives CASSQLGEQFF.